This is a list of T cell receptor beta chains from one sample in a study of regulatory T cells in long-lasting Graves disease. One entry per CDR3 protein, called by TCRdb with MiXCR from the multiplex PCR reads. The sample includes 530,000 or so distinct CDR3 sequences, approximately 13% of them seen just once. The sample also formed part of further work on T cells in Graves' hyperthyroidism and ophthalmopathy.

Sequenced here: peripheral blood mononuclear cells (PBMCs), sampled at new diagnosis, from a patient treated with antithyroid drugs. The receptors stem from a man aged 25-40 years with Graves disease. The CDR3 runs from the conserved cysteine through the conserved F or W. Fields, in order: D gene, J gene, clone size, V gene, CDR3 protein, CDR3 DNA. A D gene is named only where the DNA matches it firmly. A clone size is listed for some rows: how often the clone was seen (once, few, many), or a class if it is expanded.

d_call: TRBD2
j_call: TRBJ2-5
clone_size: many
v_call: TRBV30
cdr3_aa: CAWSTGTKETQYF
cdr3_nt: TGTGCCTGGTCAACCGGGACTAAGGAGACCCAGTACTTC

d_call: -
j_call: TRBJ2-7
clone_size: many
v_call: TRBV11-2
cdr3_aa: CASSLDRGVWAYEQYF
cdr3_nt: TGTGCCAGCAGCTTAGATAGGGGGGTCTGGGCCTACGAGCAGTACTTC

d_call: TRBD2
j_call: TRBJ2-1
clone_size: few
v_call: TRBV12-3/TRBV12-4
cdr3_aa: CASSQGLAGRQFF
cdr3_nt: TGTGCCAGCAGTCAGGGACTAGCGGGCCGGCAGTTCTTC

d_call: -
j_call: TRBJ2-7
clone_size: many
v_call: TRBV12-3/TRBV12-4
cdr3_aa: CASATDRLGSEQYF
cdr3_nt: TGTGCCAGTGCCACTGACAGGTTGGGCTCCGAGCAGTACTTC

d_call: -
j_call: TRBJ1-5
clone_size: many
v_call: TRBV5-1
cdr3_aa: CASSLEGYSNQPQHF
cdr3_nt: TGTGCCAGCAGCTTAGAAGGGTATAGCAATCAGCCCCAGCATTTT

d_call: -
j_call: TRBJ2-1
clone_size: -
v_call: TRBV5-4
cdr3_aa: CASSFSILGAYNEQFF
cdr3_nt: TGTGCCAGCAGCTTCAGTATACTGGGAGCCTACAATGAGCAGTTCTTC

d_call: -
j_call: TRBJ2-2
clone_size: many
v_call: TRBV24-1
cdr3_aa: CATSDFSGTNTGELFF
cdr3_nt: TGTGCCACCAGTGATTTTTCCGGGACGAACACCGGGGAGCTGTTTTTT

d_call: TRBD1
j_call: TRBJ1-1
clone_size: many
v_call: TRBV6-1
cdr3_aa: CASTLDRDEDTEAFF
cdr3_nt: TGTGCCAGCACCTTAGACAGGGACGAAGACACTGAAGCTTTCTTT

d_call: TRBD2
j_call: TRBJ2-3
clone_size: many
v_call: TRBV20-1
cdr3_aa: CSARKGGRASRDTQYF
cdr3_nt: TGCAGTGCTAGAAAAGGCGGGAGGGCATCGCGAGATACGCAGTATTTT

d_call: -
j_call: TRBJ2-1
clone_size: many
v_call: TRBV7-3
cdr3_aa: CASSLQGYWGDEQFF
cdr3_nt: TGTGCCAGCAGCTTACAGGGATATTGGGGTGATGAGCAGTTCTTC

d_call: TRBD2
j_call: TRBJ2-1
clone_size: many
v_call: TRBV27
cdr3_aa: CASSPPIGTSHNEQFF
cdr3_nt: TGTGCCAGCAGTCCCCCTATCGGGACTAGTCACAATGAGCAGTTCTTC

d_call: TRBD2
j_call: TRBJ2-3
clone_size: many
v_call: TRBV2
cdr3_aa: CARSENLGLADDTQYF
cdr3_nt: TGTGCCAGAAGCGAGAACTTAGGACTAGCAGATGATACGCAGTATTTT

d_call: TRBD2
j_call: TRBJ2-1
clone_size: few
v_call: TRBV19
cdr3_aa: CASSPTSGELTYNEQFF
cdr3_nt: TGTGCCAGTAGCCCGACTAGCGGGGAACTAACCTACAATGAGCAGTTCTTC

d_call: TRBD1
j_call: TRBJ1-4
clone_size: many
v_call: TRBV29-1
cdr3_aa: CSVPMPGTGGEKLFF
cdr3_nt: TGCAGCGTCCCCATGCCTGGGACAGGGGGCGAAAAACTGTTTTTT

d_call: -
j_call: TRBJ1-2
clone_size: many
v_call: TRBV7-9
cdr3_aa: CASSPNRVANYGYTF
cdr3_nt: TGTGCCAGCAGCCCGAACAGGGTAGCGAACTATGGCTACACCTTC

d_call: TRBD2
j_call: TRBJ2-5
clone_size: many
v_call: TRBV2
cdr3_aa: CASLAGPEETQYF
cdr3_nt: TGTGCCAGCCTAGCGGGGCCGGAGGAGACCCAGTACTTC

d_call: -
j_call: TRBJ1-3
clone_size: many
v_call: TRBV29-1
cdr3_aa: CSVEGPSTGNTIYF
cdr3_nt: TGCAGCGTTGAAGGCCCGTCTACGGGAAACACCATATATTTT

d_call: -
j_call: TRBJ2-1
clone_size: few
v_call: TRBV25-1
cdr3_aa: CETEMYNEQFF
cdr3_nt: TGTGAAACTGAGATGTACAATGAGCAGTTCTTC

d_call: -
j_call: TRBJ2-1
clone_size: -
v_call: TRBV20-1
cdr3_aa: CSADPSRSYNEQFF
cdr3_nt: TGCAGTGCTGACCCTAGCCGATCTTACAATGAGCAGTTCTTC

d_call: TRBD1
j_call: TRBJ2-7
clone_size: many
v_call: TRBV29-1
cdr3_aa: CSVHGTGGSYEQYF
cdr3_nt: TGCAGCGTTCATGGGACAGGGGGCTCCTACGAGCAGTACTTC

d_call: -
j_call: TRBJ1-3
clone_size: many
v_call: TRBV12-3/TRBV12-4
cdr3_aa: CASSLALRDPDTIYF
cdr3_nt: TGTGCCAGCAGTTTAGCGCTAAGGGACCCGGACACCATATATTTT

d_call: -
j_call: TRBJ2-6
clone_size: many
v_call: TRBV28
cdr3_aa: CASSSRDGRSSGANVLTF
cdr3_nt: TGTGCCAGCAGTTCCCGGGACGGCCGAAGCTCTGGGGCCAACGTCCTGACTTTC

d_call: -
j_call: TRBJ1-2
clone_size: -
v_call: TRBV9
cdr3_aa: CASSEGPGGRGYTF
cdr3_nt: TGTGCCAGCAGCGAGGGGCCGGGAGGCAGGGGCTACACCTTC